One sample yielded the 17 T cell receptor beta chains listed below, sequenced in a study of identical twins. TCRdb used MiXCR to reprocess the 5' RACE reads, holding one entry per CDR3 protein. Of 450,000 to 650,000 distinct CDR3 sequences listed, approximately 16% are singletons. The sample was also reused in another study, on yellow fever vaccine responses in identical twins.

Sequenced sample: CD4+ T cells sorted from blood. The receptors stem from a woman aged 18-29 years in good health.

This clonotype occurred a few times. The chain is built from TRBV18 and TRBJ2-1, with 7 positions matching TRBD1. Germline CDR1 KGHSH, CDR2 LQKENI. The CDR3 loop spans 14 amino acids. J was trimmed by 7 bases and V by 1 base; bases with no gene match: 4. For the CDR3, the DNA is TGTGCCAGCTCACCACAGACAGGGTTGAATGAGCAGTTCTTC. This translates into CASSPQTGLNEQFF.

This rearrangement joins TRBV6-1 to TRBJ2-1; TRBD2 matches at 8 bases. In germline, CDR1 is MNHNS, CDR2 SASEGT. V dropped 6 bases and J dropped 4; count of bases not matched to a gene: 8. The CDR3 sequence is 15 residues long. CDR3 amino acids: CASRETSGAYNEQFF. CDR3 nucleotide sequence: TGTGCCAGCAGGGAAACTAGCGGAGCTTACAATGAGCAGTTCTTC.

The chain's CDR3 is CASSLDWTGAYEQYF. DNA for the CDR3: TGCGCCAGCAGCTTGGACTGGACAGGGGCTTACGAGCAGTACTTC. The V call is TRBV5-1, the J call TRBJ2-7; 9 nucleotides line up with TRBD1. CDR3 length equals 15 residues. Germline V gene data show CDR1 as SGHRS and CDR2 as YFSETQ. V lost 0 bases and J lost 4; bases outside the gene matches: 5.

In this sample, this clonotype turned up a few times. This chain's CDR3 is CASSLGRGEIVETQYF. CDR3 DNA: TGTGCCAGCAGTTTAGGAAGGGGGGAGATTGTGGAGACCCAGTACTTC. J is TRBJ2-5 and V is TRBV12-3 or TRBV12-4; D assignment may be TRBD1 or TRBD2 (6 bases each). The ends were cut back, 1 base at V and 5 bases at J, with 17 bases in the middle. The CDR3 totals 16 residues.

This clonotype was counted between two and nine times. The chain employs TRBV6-1 and TRBJ2-1, with TRBD2 matching over 8 bases. The CDR3 consists of 15 residues. V lost 6 bases to trimming and J lost 5 bases; unmatched junction nucleotides: 9. CDR1 is MNHNS and CDR2 is SASEGT in the germline V gene. As DNA, the CDR3 is TGTGCCAGCAGGCCTTTGGGCGGGGGGCACAATGAGCAGTTCTTC. It specifies CASRPLGGGHNEQFF.

This clonotype has more than one count but fewer than ten. The chain has TRBV7-9 and TRBJ2-2, with 7 bases fitting TRBD2. The V segment lost 5 bases and the J segment 3 bases; nucleotides outside the gene matches: 9. This CDR3 is 16 amino acids long. Germline values: CDR1 SEHNR, CDR2 FQNEAQ (reference sequence). The CDR3 DNA reads TGTGCCAGCAGCCGGTGGGCGGGAGCCCACACCGGGGAGCTGTTTTTT. As protein: CASSRWAGAHTGELFF.

This chain uses TRBV27 with TRBJ2-5, with a weak D call TRBD2 (6 bases). Germline V lookup: CDR1 MNHEY, CDR2 SMNVEV (reference sequence). The length of the CDR3 is 16 residues. V was shortened by 2 bases and J by 2 bases, with 15 bases between the two germline ends. This CDR3 is CASSLVEGPPQETQYF. In nucleotides, the CDR3 is TGTGCCAGCAGTTTAGTGGAGGGGCCTCCACAAGAGACCCAGTACTTC.

This clonotype appeared a few times. DNA for the CDR3: TGTGCCAGCAACCAGGGTATGGGTCAGCCCCAGCATTTT. Its translation is CASNQGMGQPQHF. The V gene is TRBV6-6, the J gene TRBJ1-5; D possibly corresponds to TRBD1 (5 bases). This CDR3 comprises 13 residues. Germline V CDR1 and CDR2: MNHNY, SVGAGI (reference sequence). With 7 bases removed from V and 6 bases from J, the gap between germline ends came to 13 bases.

This clonotype was counted at least ten times. The V and J genes are TRBV12-3 or TRBV12-4 and TRBJ2-5; the match to TRBD2 covers 10 bases. V shed 5 bases and J 5 bases; nucleotides not matched to a gene: 14. The CDR3 extends over 17 amino acids. CDR3 region: CASSKRPPGLARETQYF. CDR3 coding DNA: TGTGCCAGCAGTAAGAGACCGCCGGGACTAGCGAGGGAGACCCAGTACTTC.

This rearrangement joins TRBV27 to TRBJ2-7; no reliable D call. There are 15 residues in the CDR3. Germline V gene lookup returns CDR1 MNHEY and CDR2 SMNVEV (reference sequence). Trimming stripped 2 bases from V and 3 bases from J, with 14 bases between. The CDR3 bases are TGTGCCAGCAGTTTAAAATCTGGGCCCCTCTACGAGCAGTACTTC. Its protein product is CASSLKSGPLYEQYF.

This clonotype was counted a few times. The rearrangement links TRBV4-2 to TRBJ2-5; 7 positions agree with TRBD2. The CDR3 runs to 15 residues. After removal of 4 bases from V and 1 base from J, the junction contained 6 bases not matched to a gene. Germline V gives CDR1 LGHNA, CDR2 YNFKEQ. CDR3 residues: CASSRDSGPQETQYF. The CDR3 region has the DNA TGTGCCAGCAGCCGAGATAGCGGGCCCCAAGAGACCCAGTACTTC.

This clonotype occurred a few times. The chain carries TRBV6-1 and TRBJ2-1; 7 bases are a match to TRBD1. CDR1 MNHNS and CDR2 SASEGT come from the germline V gene. With 8 bases clipped from V and 0 bases from J, the junction kept 7 bases outside the gene matches. This CDR3 has 15 residues. The CDR3 loop is CASVGTVSSYNEQFF. Written as DNA, the CDR3 is TGTGCCAGCGTCGGGACAGTCAGCTCCTACAATGAGCAGTTCTTC.

This clonotype was found a few times. The rearrangement links TRBV6-5 to TRBJ2-3; 12 bases line up with TRBD1. The V segment lost 2 bases and the J segment 3 bases; nucleotides outside the gene matches: 9. Germline V gene sequence: CDR1 MNHEY, CDR2 SVGAGI. There are 18 residues in the CDR3. CDR3 residues: CASSYASGTGGQTDTQYF. The CDR3 DNA reads as TGTGCCAGCAGTTACGCCTCCGGGACAGGGGGCCAAACAGATACGCAGTATTTT.

This clonotype was observed a few times. V and J are TRBV4-1 and TRBJ2-4; either TRBD1 or TRBD2 may supply D (5 bases each). The CDR3 sequence is 17 residues long. Deletions cut 0 bases from V and 6 bases from J, with 18 bases between. Germline V gene sequence: CDR1 MGHRA, CDR2 YSYEKL. CDR3 protein: CASSQDLSPGPRNIQYF. The CDR3 nucleotides are TGCGCCAGCAGCCAAGATCTTAGTCCGGGACCGAGAAACATTCAGTACTTC.

The rearrangement uses TRBV12-3 or TRBV12-4 and TRBJ2-7, with 8 bases identical to TRBD1. The trim removed 5 bases at V and 3 bases at J, leaving 9 bases unmatched. CDR3 length: 15 residues. The CDR3 sequence: CASSASGTGNYEQYF. CDR3 bases: TGTGCCAGCAGTGCCTCCGGGACAGGAAACTACGAGCAGTACTTC.

This clonotype was picked up a small number of times. This rearrangement joins TRBV12-3 or TRBV12-4 to TRBJ2-2, with D tentatively TRBD2 (6 bases). CDR3 length equals 17 residues. Trimming cost V 3 bases and J 4 bases, with 18 bases left between them. The CDR3 reads CASSFSAGPSGTGELFF. CDR3 DNA sequence: TGTGCCAGCAGTTTCTCAGCGGGTCCCTCGGGCACCGGGGAGCTGTTTTTT.

This clonotype was observed a few times. The V and J genes are TRBV12-3 or TRBV12-4 and TRBJ1-1, with D possibly being TRBD1 (6 bases). The CDR3 loop spans 16 amino acids. Deletions cut 5 bases from V and 10 bases from J, with 26 bases between. DNA of the CDR3: TGTGCCAGCAGTACCCACTCCGGGACACTTAAGGACGTAGCTTTCTTT. Translation: CASSTHSGTLKDVAFF.